The 17 T cell receptor beta chains reported below all come from one sample, sequenced in a study of cytomegalovirus exposure and HLA in healthy donors. The study ran its PCR with 60 Vbeta and 13 Jbeta primers. The assay was immunoSEQ multiplex PCR, and TCRdb's table has in-frame clones only and misses some. The sample gives 120,000 to 150,000 clones, 79% of which show up once; roughly 6.3% is in the top ten. The sequenced sample was PBMCs. The receptor set was obtained from a woman between 40 and 55 years old in good health and CMV-seropositive.

This sequence joins TRBV11-2 and TRBJ2-1, with D maybe TRBD2 (5 bases). Trimming removed 5 bases at V and 9 bases at J, with 17 bases between. The length of the CDR3 is 14 residues. CDR1 and CDR2 (germline): SGHAT, FQNNGV. The CDR3 bases are TGTGCCAGCAGCCGTGTCCCCCCAGGAGGTGAGCAGTTCTTC. Amino acids: CASSRVPPGGEQFF.

The chain couples TRBV29-1 to TRBJ1-3, with D unresolved. This CDR3 spans 14 amino acids. Germline V CDR1 and CDR2: SQVTM, ANQGSEA. The V end lost 3 bases, the J end lost 0 bases, and 9 bases lay between the germline ends. The CDR3: CSVEGRNSGNTIYF. The DNA for the CDR3 is TGCAGCGTTGAGGGCAGAAACTCTGGAAACACCATATATTTT.

This chain links TRBV5-1 with TRBJ1-1; TRBD1 aligns across 9 bases. Unmatched junction bases numbered 7, after V lost 4 bases and J lost 0 bases. There are 16 residues in the CDR3. Germline V gene data show CDR1 as SGHRS and CDR2 as YFSETQ. The CDR3 region has the DNA TGCGCCAGCAGCCCGGACAGGGGAGGTGTGAACACTGAAGCTTTCTTT. Protein: CASSPDRGGVNTEAFF.

This chain uses TRBV5-5 with TRBJ2-2, with a tentative D call TRBD2 (5 bases). V was trimmed by 2 bases and J by 8 bases, leaving 7 bases between them. CDR1 SGHKS and CDR2 YYEKEE come from the germline V gene (reference sequence). This CDR3 contains 12 residues. CDR3 DNA sequence: TGTGCCAGCAGCTTCGGGGAAGGGGAGCTGTTTTTT. This sequence encodes CASSFGEGELFF.

The rearrangement links TRBV5-4 to TRBJ2-3; tentative D call: TRBD1 (6 bases). The CDR3 loop spans 15 amino acids. The V end was cut by 4 bases, the J end by 3 bases, with 15 bases between. Germline V gene sequence: CDR1 SGHNT, CDR2 YYREEE (reference sequence). The CDR3 region has the DNA TGTGCCAGCAGCATGGGGGCAGGGGCGACAGATACGCAGTATTTT. Its protein is CASSMGAGATDTQYF.

The V and J genes are TRBV6-1 and TRBJ1-1; no clear D gene. The CDR3 is made up of 14 amino acids. Germline loops: CDR1 MNHNS, CDR2 SASEGT. The V and J ends lost 5 bases and 5 bases respectively, with 15 bases between them. The CDR3 coding sequence is TGTGCCAGCAGTTATTCAGGCAGCGGGACTGAAGCTTTCTTT. Encoded protein: CASSYSGSGTEAFF.

CDR3 DNA: TGTGCCAGCAGGCCGACAGGGCCCACTGAAGCTTTCTTT. It codes for CASRPTGPTEAFF. V gene TRBV6-5 combines with J gene TRBJ1-1; 7 bases are a match to TRBD1. This CDR3 has 13 residues. Trimming cost V 6 bases and J 4 bases; bases outside gene matches: 5. Germline V CDR1 and CDR2: MNHEY, SVGAGI.

The chain has TRBV2 and TRBJ1-2; D not certain. V dropped 4 bases and J dropped 0 bases, with 9 bases sitting between them. The CDR3 covers 14 residues. Germline assignment: CDR1 SNHLY and CDR2 FYNNEI. The CDR3: CASSATGSNYGYTF. The CDR3 DNA follows: TGTGCCAGCAGTGCAACGGGTTCTAACTATGGCTACACCTTC.

To note about this clone: An end of the junction does not agree with germline; a read error may underlie this. The rearrangement joins TRBV6-1 to TRBJ2-3; TRBD2 matches 10 bases. Germline-derived CDR1 and CDR2 are MNHNS and SASEGT. The CDR3 extends over 17 amino acids. As DNA, the CDR3 is TGTGCCATCAGTGAGTCGGGGGTCCTAGCGGGGGAAGATACGCAGTATTTT. This codes for CAISESGVLAGEDTQYF.

This clone was seen a few times. This sequence joins TRBV5-6 and TRBJ1-1, with D uncertain. The CDR3 totals 15 residues. Germline CDR1 and CDR2: SGHDT and YYEEEE. V shed 4 bases and J shed 0 bases, with 13 bases lying between them. CDR3 protein: CASSRSRVLNTEAFF. Here the CDR3 DNA reads TGTGCCAGCAGCAGATCCCGGGTCCTGAACACTGAAGCTTTCTTT.

Regarding this clone: Other DNA sequences within the sample encode an identical CDR3. V and J are TRBV2 and TRBJ2-5; 10 bases map to TRBD2. The CDR3 is 14 amino acids. Germline V CDR1 and CDR2: SNHLY, FYNNEI. The V segment lost 4 bases and the J segment 8 bases; nucleotides outside the gene matches: 7. The CDR3 is CASSGLAGVETQYF. The DNA of the CDR3 is TGTGCCAGCAGTGGGCTAGCGGGGGTAGAAACCCAGTACTTC.

Only one count was recorded for this clone. V and J are TRBV28 and TRBJ2-7; 11 positions agree with TRBD2. Germline V gene sequence: CDR1 MDHEN, CDR2 SYDVKM. V lost 1 base and J lost 5; bases outside the gene matches: 7. CDR3 length: 16 amino acids. Here the CDR3 DNA reads TGTGCCAGCAGTTTATTGCCGACTAGCGGGGCAGACGAGCAGTACTTC. This translates into CASSLLPTSGADEQYF.

The chain links TRBV29-1 to TRBJ2-7; 9 positions match TRBD1. The CDR3 has 14 residues. J was trimmed by 5 bases and V by 8 bases; bases with no gene match: 13. Germline V lookup: CDR1 SQVTM, CDR2 ANQGSEA. The CDR3 bases are TGCAGCATCCGGGACAGGGTCCACCTAGACGAGCAGTACTTC. This encodes CSIRDRVHLDEQYF.

This clone has only one observation. This chain connects TRBV2 to TRBJ1-1; 10 nucleotides line up with TRBD1. This CDR3 contains 18 residues. In germline, CDR1 is SNHLY, CDR2 FYNNEI. V lost 6 bases and J lost 1; bases outside the gene matches: 14. The DNA for the CDR3 is TGTGCCAGCAGGGGGGGGGACAGGGGAAGGGGAAAGAACACTGAAGCTTTCTTT. Translating gives CASRGGDRGRGKNTEAFF.

This clone was counted only a few times. The chain joins TRBV28 to TRBJ1-5; 7 bases line up with TRBD1. Unmatched junction bases numbered 12, after V lost 7 bases and J lost 6 bases. This CDR3 comprises 15 residues. The germline V gene encodes CDR1 MDHEN and CDR2 SYDVKM. The CDR3 sequence: CASNLRQGGGQPQHF. The CDR3 bases are TGTGCCAGCAACCTCAGACAGGGCGGAGGTCAGCCCCAGCATTTT.

The CDR3 DNA is TGCGCCAGCAGCACACAGGGGGCCCAAGAGACCCAGTACTTC. It specifies CASSTQGAQETQYF. The V and J genes are TRBV5-1 and TRBJ2-5, with TRBD1 matching over 9 bases. The CDR3 length is 14 residues. Per germline, CDR1 SGHRS and CDR2 YFSETQ. V trimming: 4 bases; J trimming: 1 base; junction bases outside the gene matches: 2.

The chain couples TRBV2 to TRBJ1-2, with 11 bases matching TRBD1. This CDR3 region has 17 residues. Trimming at V came to 2 bases and at J to 8 bases, leaving 13 bases not matched to a gene. Germline V lookup: CDR1 SNHLY, CDR2 FYNNEI. The CDR3: CASSESGGGTGGSGYTF. CDR3 bases: TGTGCCAGCAGTGAATCGGGAGGAGGGACAGGGGGTAGCGGCTACACCTTC.